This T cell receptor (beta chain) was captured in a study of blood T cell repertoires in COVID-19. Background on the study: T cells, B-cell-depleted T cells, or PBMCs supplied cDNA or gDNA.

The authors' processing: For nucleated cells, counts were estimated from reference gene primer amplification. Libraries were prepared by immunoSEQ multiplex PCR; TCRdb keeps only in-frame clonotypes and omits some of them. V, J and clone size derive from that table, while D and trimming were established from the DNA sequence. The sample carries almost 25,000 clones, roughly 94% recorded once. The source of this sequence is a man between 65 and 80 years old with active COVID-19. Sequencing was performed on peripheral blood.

CDR3 sequence: CASSRTGITYNEQFF. The CDR3 DNA is TGTGCCAGCAGCCGGACAGGGATCACGTACAATGAGCAGTTCTTC. The chain uses TRBV7-3 and TRBJ2-1; TRBD1 matches 8 bases. Germline assignment: CDR1 SGHTA and CDR2 FQGTGA. V was pared by 5 bases and J by 4 bases, with 7 bases of the junction left unmatched. The CDR3 is made up of 15 amino acids.